Listed below are T cell receptor beta chains from one sample, sequenced in a study of T cell repertoires in cytomegalovirus infection. TCRdb reanalysed the reads using MiXCR and keeps one entry per CDR3 protein. The sample carries around 740,000 distinct CDR3 sequences, roughly 36% recorded once. Sequencing was performed on PBMCs. The source is a human donor in good health (CMV status not recorded). Some clones in this sample may be carry-over from other donors' samples. The CDR3 runs from the conserved cysteine through the conserved F or W. A D gene is named only where the DNA matches it firmly. Some rows have no size entry. The others give once, few or many, or a class for an expanded clone.

d_call: NA
cdr3_length: 18
v_call: TRBV24-1
j_call: TRBJ1-4
clone_size: few
cdr3_aa: CATSDSGRRGGTNEKLFF
cdr3_nt: TGTGCCACCAGTGATTCGGGCCGTCGGGGAGGAACTAATGAAAAACTGTTTTTT

d_call: TRBD2
cdr3_length: 17
v_call: TRBV7-8
j_call: TRBJ2-5
clone_size: few
cdr3_aa: CASSLVSSGRAQETQYF
cdr3_nt: TGTGCCAGCAGCTTAGTTAGTAGCGGGAGGGCTCAAGAGACCCAGTACTTC

d_call: TRBD2
cdr3_length: 15
v_call: TRBV12-3/TRBV12-4
j_call: TRBJ2-5
clone_size: few
cdr3_aa: CASSLRAGGQETQYF
cdr3_nt: TGTGCCAGCAGTTTACGAGCGGGGGGCCAAGAGACCCAGTACTTC

d_call: TRBD1
cdr3_length: 17
v_call: TRBV6-6
j_call: TRBJ2-2
clone_size: few
cdr3_aa: CASSYSLGQGNTGELFF
cdr3_nt: TGTGCCAGCAGTTACTCCTTGGGACAGGGGAACACCGGGGAGCTGTTTTTT

d_call: NA
cdr3_length: 11
v_call: TRBV30
j_call: TRBJ2-7
clone_size: NA
cdr3_aa: CAWSVKFRRYF
cdr3_nt: TGTGCCTGGAGTGTAAAGTTCAGGAGGTACTTC

d_call: TRBD1
cdr3_length: 15
v_call: TRBV27
j_call: TRBJ1-3
clone_size: few
cdr3_aa: CASRGQGHAGNTIYF
cdr3_nt: TGTGCCAGCAGAGGACAGGGACACGCTGGAAACACCATATATTTT

d_call: NA
cdr3_length: 16
v_call: TRBV5-6
j_call: TRBJ2-2
clone_size: few
cdr3_aa: CASSTLRDARGGELFF
cdr3_nt: TGTGCCAGCAGCACTCTCCGAGACGCTAGAGGCGGGGAGCTGTTTTTT

d_call: NA
cdr3_length: 13
v_call: TRBV28
j_call: TRBJ1-1
clone_size: few
cdr3_aa: CASSTRGSAWAFF
cdr3_nt: TGTGCCAGCAGTACCCGAGGGAGCGCGTGGGCTTTCTTT

d_call: NA
cdr3_length: 14
v_call: TRBV28
j_call: TRBJ2-7
clone_size: NA
cdr3_aa: CASRTGTTSHEKSF
cdr3_nt: TGTGCCAGCAGAACCGGGACCACATCGCACGAGAAGTCCTTC

d_call: NA
cdr3_length: 14
v_call: TRBV7-8
j_call: TRBJ1-6
clone_size: many
cdr3_aa: CASSSGGANSPLHF
cdr3_nt: TGTGCCAGCAGCTCGGGAGGGGCTAATTCACCCCTCCACTTT

d_call: NA
cdr3_length: 13
v_call: TRBV7-6
j_call: TRBJ1-5
clone_size: few
cdr3_aa: CASSLRLGQPQHF
cdr3_nt: TGTGCCAGCAGCTTAAGGTTGGGTCAGCCCCAGCATTTT

d_call: NA
cdr3_length: 14
v_call: TRBV6-6
j_call: TRBJ2-7
clone_size: few
cdr3_aa: CASSYGVGAHEQYF
cdr3_nt: TGTGCCAGCAGTTACGGAGTGGGGGCCCACGAGCAGTACTTC

d_call: TRBD1
cdr3_length: 13
v_call: TRBV2
j_call: TRBJ2-4
clone_size: NA
cdr3_aa: CASSRDRKNIQYF
cdr3_nt: TGTGCCAGCAGTCGGGACAGGAAAAACATTCAGTACTTC

d_call: NA
cdr3_length: 14
v_call: TRBV2
j_call: TRBJ2-2
clone_size: few
cdr3_aa: CASKVGRDTGELFF
cdr3_nt: TGTGCCAGCAAGGTGGGAAGAGATACCGGGGAGCTGTTTTTT

d_call: TRBD1
cdr3_length: 18
v_call: TRBV28
j_call: TRBJ1-5
clone_size: NA
cdr3_aa: CASSAMPGTGGDNQPQHF
cdr3_nt: TGTGCCAGCAGCGCCATGCCCGGGACAGGGGGCGACAATCAGCCCCAGCATTTT

d_call: TRBD1
cdr3_length: 15
v_call: TRBV9
j_call: TRBJ1-2
clone_size: NA
cdr3_aa: CASSVGTGVRYGYTF
cdr3_nt: TGTGCCAGCAGCGTAGGGACAGGGGTTCGCTATGGCTACACCTTC

d_call: NA
cdr3_length: 16
v_call: TRBV14
j_call: TRBJ2-6
clone_size: NA
cdr3_aa: CASSLRAGAGANVLTF
cdr3_nt: TGTGCCAGCAGCCTAAGGGCCGGGGCTGGGGCCAACGTCCTGACTTTC

d_call: NA
cdr3_length: 14
v_call: TRBV10-3
j_call: TRBJ1-2
clone_size: NA
cdr3_aa: CAVADSQANYGYTF
cdr3_nt: TGTGCCGTAGCCGACAGTCAAGCTAACTATGGCTACACCTTC

d_call: NA
cdr3_length: 15
v_call: TRBV19
j_call: TRBJ1-6
clone_size: NA
cdr3_aa: CASSLTGNLGSPLHF
cdr3_nt: TGTGCCAGCTCCCTCACGGGGAATCTGGGGTCACCCCTCCACTTT

d_call: NA
cdr3_length: 13
v_call: TRBV20-1
j_call: TRBJ2-3
clone_size: NA
cdr3_aa: CSASSRATDTQYF
cdr3_nt: TGCAGTGCTAGCTCCCGCGCGACAGATACGCAGTATTTT